This T cell receptor beta chain was observed in a study of radiation and T cells in renal cell carcinoma (TCRdb year 2020). Background for the entire study: In total, some 50 samples, comprising 26 tumors and approximately 27 peripheral blood samples, were subjected to TCR beta sequencing. The final blood draw was performed at 4 weeks after radiation, at the same time as nephrectomy. Across all 53 samples, several million unique CDR3 nucleotide sequences encoding roughly 2,800,000 unique CDR3 amino acid sequences were identified.

Read against the paper, the sample's time point label means: blood 4 weeks post-SBRT, at nephrectomy. Sample treatment or condition, as interpreted from the label and publication: 15 Gy SBRT to primary tumor, nephrectomy 4 weeks later. Samples were obtained from a clinical trial, in which 15 Gy stereotactic body radiation therapy was delivered to primary renal cell carcinomas and nephrectomy was performed 4 weeks later. Serial peripheral blood from radiation-treated patients was sampled at baseline, 2 weeks and 4 weeks after SBRT to track tumor-enriched clonotypes. Every patient had renal cell carcinoma of clear cell pathology. The QIAamp DNA Blood Mini Kit (Qiagen) was used to prepare genomic DNA for TCR sequencing. The analyses included only samples that passed all quality control checks. A word on this clone: Its antigen is unknown. No per-base quality is available; no much larger clone lies one base away.

Beyond this particular receptor, the publication reports: Dynamics of the blood repertoire were not tracked past 4 weeks after treatment. Because pretreatment tumor biopsies were not available, the study could not determine whether clonotypes were already present within the tumor at baseline. Because the trial had a single-armed design, the trial could not examine how radiation dose or scheduling affected the TCR repertoire. Top tumor clonotypes rose in blood from baseline to 2 weeks post-radiation, then contracted by 4 weeks, suggesting transient expansion of tumor-resident clones.

TCR beta libraries were generated from genomic DNA with the immunoSEQ kit, following the manufacturer's recommendations. For library preparation, a first multiplex PCR was performed with proprietary primers, followed by a second PCR in which unique barcodes were added, and bead cleanups were performed after each round. A kit-provided positive control reaction and a negative control reaction were included in every sample batch. The final libraries were assessed on an Agilent 4200 TapeStation D1000 ScreenTape, pooled by volume, and quantified by qPCR. An Illumina NextSeq500 fitted with a MidOutput 150-cycle cartridge performed the sequencing, running 156 Read1 cycles and 15 Index1 cycles with the kit's custom primers. The pooled library was loaded at roughly 0.93 pM, with a roughly 18% PhiX control spiked in. Turning to the authors' computational methods: Vendor-processed data were analyzed in R, with a clonotype defined as all T cells sharing the same CDR3 nucleotide sequence. In the clone abundance analyses, frequencies were normalized to the 10,000 most abundant clones in each sample. Public T cell clones, averaging fewer than five per sample, were removed before analysis. A difference in abundance of at least 32-fold between compartments was used to define tumor-enriched and baseline blood-enriched clonotypes. A beta-binomial differential abundance model was applied to find clonotypes that expanded or contracted between blood time points. The Baroni-Urbani and Buser coefficient was used to measure tumor-blood repertoire similarity, and groups were compared with two-tailed Wilcoxon tests in R. Entries here come from immuneACCESS through TCRdb and include only in-frame sequences with V and J called. Some clones fail to appear in such tables; in the studies checked, an unresolved V gene covers under half of the shortfall, and the cause of the remainder is unknown. The DNA was the basis for D and trimming; V, J and clone size are from that table. In this sample the table shows approximately 150,000 clones, around 88% of which occur a single time. The ten biggest clones cover 15% to 20% of the sample.

The clonotype comes from a woman between 50 and 59 years old with renal cell carcinoma. The sequenced sample was blood, obtained from a patient whose treatment included radiotherapy and nephrectomy.

Here is the DNA: TGTGCCAGCACCCAAGGGCTGTGGGGGGCTGAGCAGTTCTTC. Translation gives CASTQGLWGAEQFF. Here the chain combines TRBV6-6 and TRBJ2-1; the D segment is perhaps TRBD1 or TRBD2, each sharing 6 matched bases. Inclusive of the bounding cysteine and phenylalanine, the CDR3 is 14 residues long. Only CDR3 DNA is held: 42 bases, read in frame from base 1. The germline V gene encodes CDR1 MNHNY and CDR2 SVGAGI (reference sequence). V gives up 7 bases and J gives up 9 bases, and the segment between their germline ends measures 19 bases.